The 2 T cell receptor beta chains reported below all come from one sample, sequenced in a study of blood T cells in healthy people across ages. With a J-beta primer mix and a sample-barcoded 5' primer, a second PCR ran about 7 to 12 cycles. TCRdb analysed the 5' RACE reads with MiXCR anew, one entry per CDR3 protein. The sample records 590,000 or so distinct CDR3 sequences, less than 35% being singletons. Sequenced input: blood. All receptors come from an elderly woman in good health.

The sample holds a few counts of this clonotype. A read error may explain this, as a much larger clone is one base away. J is TRBJ2-1 and V is TRBV6-1, with D possibly being TRBD2 (6 bases). Trimming cost V 2 bases and J 11 bases, with 19 bases left between them. The germline V gene encodes CDR1 MNHNS and CDR2 SASEGT. CDR3 length: 15 residues. As DNA, the CDR3 is TGTGCCAGCAGTGAAAGGCGGGACGGCACGAGAAAGCAGTTCTTC. Translation gives CASSERRDGTRKQFF.

This clonotype was counted a few times. V and J are TRBV6-5 and TRBJ1-6; 7 bases fit TRBD1. Germline CDR1 is MNHEY and CDR2 is SVGAGI. This CDR3 is built from 14 residues. V trimming: 6 bases; J trimming: 10 bases; junction bases outside the gene matches: 9. The CDR3 region has the DNA TGTGCCAGCAGGCCGACAGGGTTGGGATCACCCCTCCACTTT. Translating it yields CASRPTGLGSPLHF.